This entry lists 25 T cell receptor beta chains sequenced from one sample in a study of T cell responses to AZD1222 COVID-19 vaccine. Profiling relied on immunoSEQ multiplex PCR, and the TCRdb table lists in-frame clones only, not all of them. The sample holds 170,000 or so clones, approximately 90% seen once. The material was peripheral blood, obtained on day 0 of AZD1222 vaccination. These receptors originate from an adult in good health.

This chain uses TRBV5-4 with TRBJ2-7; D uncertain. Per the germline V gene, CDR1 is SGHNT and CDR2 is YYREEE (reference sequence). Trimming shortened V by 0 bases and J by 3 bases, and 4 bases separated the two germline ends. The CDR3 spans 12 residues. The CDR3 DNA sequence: TGTGCCAGCAGCTTGGAGAACTACGAGCAGTACTTC. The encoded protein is CASSLENYEQYF.

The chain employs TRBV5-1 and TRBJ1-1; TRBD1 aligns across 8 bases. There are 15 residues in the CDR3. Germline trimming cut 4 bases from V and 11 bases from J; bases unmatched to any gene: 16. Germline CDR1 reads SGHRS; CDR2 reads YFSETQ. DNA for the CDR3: TGCGCCAGCAGCCCCTCCGTCGCAGGGGGCCTTGATGCTTTCTTT. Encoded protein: CASSPSVAGGLDAFF.

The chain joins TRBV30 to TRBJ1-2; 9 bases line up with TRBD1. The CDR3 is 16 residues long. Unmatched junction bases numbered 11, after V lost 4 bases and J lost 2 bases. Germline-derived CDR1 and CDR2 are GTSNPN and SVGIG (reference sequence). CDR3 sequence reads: CAWNPRGQGINYGYTF. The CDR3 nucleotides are TGTGCCTGGAATCCCCGTGGACAGGGGATAAACTATGGCTACACCTTC.

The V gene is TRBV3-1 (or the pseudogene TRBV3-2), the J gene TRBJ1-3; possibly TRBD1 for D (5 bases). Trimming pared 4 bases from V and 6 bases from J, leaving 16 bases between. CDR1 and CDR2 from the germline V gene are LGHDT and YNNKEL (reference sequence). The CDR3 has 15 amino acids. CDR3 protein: CASSLPGRSTNTIYF. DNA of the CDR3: TGTGCCAGCAGCCTACCGGGACGCTCTACAAACACCATATATTTT.

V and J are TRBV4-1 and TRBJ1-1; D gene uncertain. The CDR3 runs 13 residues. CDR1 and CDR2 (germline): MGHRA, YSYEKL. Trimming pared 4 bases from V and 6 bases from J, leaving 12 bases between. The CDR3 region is CASSPRTRSEAFF. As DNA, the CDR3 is TGCGCCAGCAGCCCCCGAACTCGCTCTGAAGCTTTCTTT.

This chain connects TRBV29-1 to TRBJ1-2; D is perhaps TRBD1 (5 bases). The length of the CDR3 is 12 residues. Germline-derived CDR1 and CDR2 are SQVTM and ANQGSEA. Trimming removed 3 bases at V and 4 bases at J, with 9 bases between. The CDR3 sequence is CSVDRDLYGYTF. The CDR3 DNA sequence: TGCAGCGTTGACAGGGACCTCTATGGCTACACCTTC.

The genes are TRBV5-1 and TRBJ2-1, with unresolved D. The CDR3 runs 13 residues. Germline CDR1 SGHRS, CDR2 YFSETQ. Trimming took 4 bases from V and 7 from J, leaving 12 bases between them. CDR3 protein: CASSLWTSNEQFF. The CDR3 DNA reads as TGCGCCAGCAGCCTTTGGACCAGTAATGAGCAGTTCTTC.

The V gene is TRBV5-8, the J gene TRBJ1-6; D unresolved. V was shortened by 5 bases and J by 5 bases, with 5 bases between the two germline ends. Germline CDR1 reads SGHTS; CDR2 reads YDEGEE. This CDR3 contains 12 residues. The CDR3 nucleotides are TGTGCCAGCAGACCAGATAATTCACCCCTCCACTTT. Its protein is CASRPDNSPLHF.

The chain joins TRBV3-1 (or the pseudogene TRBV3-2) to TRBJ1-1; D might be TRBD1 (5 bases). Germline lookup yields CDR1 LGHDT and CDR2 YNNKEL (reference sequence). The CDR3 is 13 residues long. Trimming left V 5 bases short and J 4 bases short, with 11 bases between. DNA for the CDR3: TGTGCCAGCAGCGGCAGGGAGGGCACTGAAGCTTTCTTT. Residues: CASSGREGTEAFF.

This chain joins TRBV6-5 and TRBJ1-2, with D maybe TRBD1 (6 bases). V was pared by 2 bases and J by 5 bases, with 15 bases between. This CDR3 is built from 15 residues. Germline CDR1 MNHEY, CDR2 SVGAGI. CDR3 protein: CASSYGDRNFYGYTF. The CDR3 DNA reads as TGTGCCAGCAGTTACGGTGACAGGAACTTTTATGGCTACACCTTC.

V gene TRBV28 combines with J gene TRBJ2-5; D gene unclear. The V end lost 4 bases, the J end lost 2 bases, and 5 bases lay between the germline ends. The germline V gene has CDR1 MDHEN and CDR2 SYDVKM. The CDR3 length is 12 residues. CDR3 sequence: CASSSVQETQYF. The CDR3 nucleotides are TGTGCCAGCAGTTCCGTACAAGAGACCCAGTACTTC.

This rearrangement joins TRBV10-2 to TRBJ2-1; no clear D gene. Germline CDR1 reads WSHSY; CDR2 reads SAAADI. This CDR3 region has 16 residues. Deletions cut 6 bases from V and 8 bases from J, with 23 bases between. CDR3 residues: CASSPSSPLLGDEQFF. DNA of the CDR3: TGCGCCAGCAGCCCCTCGTCCCCACTCCTTGGGGATGAGCAGTTCTTC.

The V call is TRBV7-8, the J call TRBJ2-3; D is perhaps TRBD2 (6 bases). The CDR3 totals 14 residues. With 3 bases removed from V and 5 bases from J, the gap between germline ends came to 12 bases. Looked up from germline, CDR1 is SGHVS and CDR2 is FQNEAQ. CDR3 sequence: CASSFAGRVDTQYF. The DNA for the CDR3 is TGTGCCAGCAGCTTCGCGGGGAGAGTAGATACGCAGTATTTT.

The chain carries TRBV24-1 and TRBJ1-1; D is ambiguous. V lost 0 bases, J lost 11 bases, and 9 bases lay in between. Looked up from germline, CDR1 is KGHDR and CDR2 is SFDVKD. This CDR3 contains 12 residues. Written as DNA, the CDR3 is TGTGCCACCAGTGATTTGCTAGGGTTGGCTTTCTTT. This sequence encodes CATSDLLGLAFF.

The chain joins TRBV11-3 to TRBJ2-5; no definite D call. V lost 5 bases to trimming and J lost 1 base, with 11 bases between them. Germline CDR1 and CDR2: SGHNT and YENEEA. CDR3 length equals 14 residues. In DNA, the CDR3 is TGTGCCAGCAGCCTATCCGCGACCCAAGAGACCCAGTACTTC. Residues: CASSLSATQETQYF.

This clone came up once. Written as DNA, the CDR3 is TGTGCCAGCAGCCATAGAGAAGGCTCCTACAATGAGCAGTTCTTC. It specifies CASSHREGSYNEQFF. The chain joins TRBV7-2 to TRBJ2-1; the D is unclear. V gave up 5 bases and J gave up 0 bases, with 11 bases separating them. This CDR3 has 15 amino acids. Germline V gene sequence: CDR1 SGHTA, CDR2 FQGNSA.

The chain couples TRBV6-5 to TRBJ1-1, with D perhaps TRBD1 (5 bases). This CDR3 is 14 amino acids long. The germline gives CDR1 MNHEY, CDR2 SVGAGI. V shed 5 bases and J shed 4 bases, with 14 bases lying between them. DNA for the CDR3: TGTGCCAGCAGTCAGGGTGAGGAGGTCACTGAAGCTTTCTTT. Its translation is CASSQGEEVTEAFF.

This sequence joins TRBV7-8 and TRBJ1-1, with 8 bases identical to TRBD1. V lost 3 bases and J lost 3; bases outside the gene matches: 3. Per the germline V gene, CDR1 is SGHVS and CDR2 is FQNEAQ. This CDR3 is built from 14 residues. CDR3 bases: TGTGCCAGCAGCTTGGACAGGGTTCACACTGAAGCTTTCTTT. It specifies CASSLDRVHTEAFF.

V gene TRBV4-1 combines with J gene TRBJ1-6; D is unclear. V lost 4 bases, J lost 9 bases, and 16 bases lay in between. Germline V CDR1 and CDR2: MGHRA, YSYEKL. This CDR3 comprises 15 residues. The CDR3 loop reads CASSRGDGLGSPLHF. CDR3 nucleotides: TGCGCCAGCAGCCGCGGCGACGGGTTGGGTTCACCCCTCCACTTT.

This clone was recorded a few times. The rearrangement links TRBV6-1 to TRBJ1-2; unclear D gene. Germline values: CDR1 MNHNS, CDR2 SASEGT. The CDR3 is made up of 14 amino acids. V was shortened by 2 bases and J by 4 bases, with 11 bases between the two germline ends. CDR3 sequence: CASSESREPYGYTF. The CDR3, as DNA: TGTGCCAGCAGTGAAAGCCGGGAACCCTATGGCTACACCTTC.

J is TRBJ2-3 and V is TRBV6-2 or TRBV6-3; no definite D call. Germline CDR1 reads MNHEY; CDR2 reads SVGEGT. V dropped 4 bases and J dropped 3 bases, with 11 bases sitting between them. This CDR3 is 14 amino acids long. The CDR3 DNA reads TGTGCCAGCAGTTCTCGACCGGCAACAGATACGCAGTATTTT. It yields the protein CASSSRPATDTQYF.

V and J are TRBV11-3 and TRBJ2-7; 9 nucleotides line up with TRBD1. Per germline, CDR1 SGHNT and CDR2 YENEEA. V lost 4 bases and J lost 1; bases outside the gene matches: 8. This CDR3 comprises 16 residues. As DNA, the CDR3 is TGTGCCAGCAGCTGCCAGGACAGGGGAGATTCCTACGAGCAGTACTTC. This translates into CASSCQDRGDSYEQYF.

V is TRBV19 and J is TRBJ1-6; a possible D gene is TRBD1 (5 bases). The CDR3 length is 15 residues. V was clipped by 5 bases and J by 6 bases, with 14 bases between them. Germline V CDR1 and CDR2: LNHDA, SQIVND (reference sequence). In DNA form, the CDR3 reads TGTGCCAGTAGTTTCGCGAGGGACTCTAATTCACCCCTCCACTTT. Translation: CASSFARDSNSPLHF.

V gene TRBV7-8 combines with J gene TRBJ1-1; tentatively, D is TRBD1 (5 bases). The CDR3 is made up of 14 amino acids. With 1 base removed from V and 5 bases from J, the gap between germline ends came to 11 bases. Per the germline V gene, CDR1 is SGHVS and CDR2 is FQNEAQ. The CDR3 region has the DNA TGTGCCAGCAGCTTAGTTTCGGGGGGGACTGAAGCTTTCTTT. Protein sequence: CASSLVSGGTEAFF.

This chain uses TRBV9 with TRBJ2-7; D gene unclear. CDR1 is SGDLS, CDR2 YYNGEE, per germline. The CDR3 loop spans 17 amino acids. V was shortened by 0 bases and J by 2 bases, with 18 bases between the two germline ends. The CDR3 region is CASSVVPDGLLPYEQYF. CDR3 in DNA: TGTGCCAGCAGCGTAGTGCCTGACGGCCTCCTCCCCTACGAGCAGTACTTC.